This T cell receptor (beta chain) was observed in a study of cytomegalovirus exposure and HLA in healthy donors (dated by TCRdb to the late 2010s). With regard to the full study: A later analysis indicated that the 90 to 150 validation repertoires were generated on the platform also employed for the 600 to 750 repertoires of the first cohort. The study aimed to test whether cataloging public T cell receptors could reveal signatures of past pathogen exposure. Along with the approximately 650-subject first cohort, a separate validation cohort of 120 different subjects was used. To predict cytomegalovirus infection status, the study combined high-throughput TCR immunosequencing, statistical association of individual TCRs with disease status, and machine learning.

The donors were included in the validation cohort of 90 to 150 subjects, a group kept apart from the approximately 690-subject first cohort. The receptor library was made with the immunoSEQ multiplex PCR assay. On the study's bioinformatics: To diagnose cytomegalovirus status from the catalog of TCR beta chain sequences, a statistical classification framework was built. The source is immuneACCESS, and TCRdb retained only in-frame sequences with V and J called. Part of the clones is not carried over; for the studies checked, unresolved V genes explain less than half of this, and the remainder is unexplained. That table is the source of V, J and clone size, and D and trimming were worked out from the DNA. The sample includes under 400,000 clones, with roughly 90% observed a single time. The ten largest clones add up to more than 0.95% of the sample. Via the germline V gene (reference sequence), CDR1 is MNHEY and CDR2 SMNVEV. Spanning cysteine to phenylalanine, the CDR3 consists of 20 amino acids. Only CDR3 DNA remains: 60 bases, in frame from the first base. V ends up 7 bases short and J 9 bases short, with an unmatched junction base count of 23.

On the study overall, not on this receptor specifically: A later analysis lacked HLA typing for the validation cohort, so it scored co-occurrence in that cohort across all 120 or so repertoires. In the study, approximately 160 TCR beta chains were listed as associated with cytomegalovirus. Most TCR sequences were seen in very few donors, while some public TCRs were found in many individuals. In both the original and validation cohorts, the classifier was reported to diagnose cytomegalovirus status with high specificity and sensitivity. Subsequent analysis determined that TCRs grouped into clusters in the first cohort also showed a tendency toward co-occurrence across the roughly 110 validation repertoires, and roughly 94% of cluster scores exceeded 0. Three of the identified cytomegalovirus-associated TCR beta chains were confirmed in vitro to be specific for cytomegalovirus antigens. It was suggested by the authors that the approach could potentially be generalized to other disease states and immunological phenotypes.

With regard to this clone: This clone's antigen is unknown. No base quality information exists; no much larger clone differs at one position.

Here the chain combines TRBV27 and TRBJ1-6, with TRBD1 matching 11 junction bases. Source material: PBMCs. This sequence was found in a man between 25 and 39 years old in good health and CMV-seronegative. The CDR3 corresponds to CASTKFWGGLDRGLVSPLHF. Read as DNA, the sequence is TGTGCCAGCACAAAGTTTTGGGGGGGGTTGGACAGGGGGCTGGTTTCACCCCTCCACTTT.